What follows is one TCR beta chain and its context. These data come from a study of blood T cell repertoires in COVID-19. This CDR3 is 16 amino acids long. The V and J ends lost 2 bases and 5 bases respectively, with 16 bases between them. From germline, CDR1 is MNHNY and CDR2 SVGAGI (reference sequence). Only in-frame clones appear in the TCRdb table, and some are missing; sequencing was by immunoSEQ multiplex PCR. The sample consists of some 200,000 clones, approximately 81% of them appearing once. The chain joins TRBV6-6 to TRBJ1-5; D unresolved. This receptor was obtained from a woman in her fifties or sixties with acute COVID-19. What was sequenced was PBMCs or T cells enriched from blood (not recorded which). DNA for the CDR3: TGTGCCAGCAGTTACCGGGCAATGAGCGGAGATCAGCCCCAGCATTTT. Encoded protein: CASSYRAMSGDQPQHF.